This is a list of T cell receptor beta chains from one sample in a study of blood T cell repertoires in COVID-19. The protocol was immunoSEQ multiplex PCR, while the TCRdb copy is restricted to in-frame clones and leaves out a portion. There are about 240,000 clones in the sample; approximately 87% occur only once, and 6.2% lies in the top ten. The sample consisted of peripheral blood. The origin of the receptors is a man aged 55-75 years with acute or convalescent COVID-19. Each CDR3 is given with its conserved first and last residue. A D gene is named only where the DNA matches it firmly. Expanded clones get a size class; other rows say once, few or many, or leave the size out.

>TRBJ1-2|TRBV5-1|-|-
TGCGCCAGCAGCTTAGAAACCGGCTATGGCTACACCTTC
CASSLETGYGYTF
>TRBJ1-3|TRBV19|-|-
TGTGCCAGTAGTATCTGGGACATTGGAAACACCATATATTTT
CASSIWDIGNTIYF
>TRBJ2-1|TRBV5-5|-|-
TGTGCCAGCAGCTTGGAGGGGGTCAGCTCCTACAATGAGCAGTTCTTC
CASSLEGVSSYNEQFF
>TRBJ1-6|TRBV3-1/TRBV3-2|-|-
TGTGCCAGCAGCCGCGGACAGTATAATTCACCCCTCCACTTT
CASSRGQYNSPLHF
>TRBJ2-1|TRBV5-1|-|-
TGCGCCAGCAGCTTGACACAGGGAAGGTATGAGCAGTTCTTC
CASSLTQGRYEQFF
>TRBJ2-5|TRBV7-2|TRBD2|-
TGTGCCAGCAGCGGATGGACTAGCGGGTACCAAGAGACCCAGTACTTC
CASSGWTSGYQETQYF
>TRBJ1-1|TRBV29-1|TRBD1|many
TGCAGCGGATCTACAGGGGGCAGGTACACTGAAGCTTTCTTT
CSGSTGGRYTEAFF
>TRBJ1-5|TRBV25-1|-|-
TGTGCCAGCAGTGGGGCAGGAGGACGGTTCAATCAGCCCCAGCATTTT
CASSGAGGRFNQPQHF
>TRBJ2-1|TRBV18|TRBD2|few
TGTGCCAGCTCACCACGGCTAGCGGGGAGGTACAATGAGCAGTTCTTC
CASSPRLAGRYNEQFF
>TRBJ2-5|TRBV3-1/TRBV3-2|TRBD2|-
TGTGCCAGCAGCGTACTAGCGGGAGTTAGGACCCAGTACTTC
CASSVLAGVRTQYF
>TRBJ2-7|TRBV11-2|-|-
TGTGCCAGCAGCCGTGGGGCGGCGGTTAACGAGCAGTACTTC
CASSRGAAVNEQYF
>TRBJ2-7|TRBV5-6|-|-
TGTGCCAGCAGCTTGGATCAGGGTGAAGGTGAGCAGTACTTC
CASSLDQGEGEQYF
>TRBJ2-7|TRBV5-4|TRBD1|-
TGTGCCAGCAGCTTGGTACAGGGGAATACGAAGCAGTACTTC
CASSLVQGNTKQYF
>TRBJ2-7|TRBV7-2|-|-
TGTGCCAGCAGCTTAGACGGGACTTCGAACTACGAGCAGTACTTC
CASSLDGTSNYEQYF
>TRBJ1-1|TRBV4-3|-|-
TGCGCCAGCAGCCAAGATGGTTGGGGGGACACTGAAGCTTTCTTT
CASSQDGWGDTEAFF
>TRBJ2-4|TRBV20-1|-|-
TGCAGTGCTGAGGGTTGGAACATTCAGTACTTC
CSAEGWNIQYF
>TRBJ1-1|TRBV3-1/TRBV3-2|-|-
TGTGCCAGCAGCCCACATGGGGGCTCAACGGGGAACACTGAAGCTTTCTTT
CASSPHGGSTGNTEAFF
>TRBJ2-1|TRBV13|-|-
TGTGCCAGCAGCTTAGAGAGGGAATTAGACAATGAGCAGTTCTTC
CASSLERELDNEQFF
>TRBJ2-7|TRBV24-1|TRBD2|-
TGTGCCACCACCCAACCCTCGGCCGGGACTAGCGCGTACTTC
CATTQPSAGTSAYF
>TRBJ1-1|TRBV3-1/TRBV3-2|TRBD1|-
TGTGCCAGCAGCCAGATTTTGGGACAGATGAACACTGAAGCTTTCTTT
CASSQILGQMNTEAFF
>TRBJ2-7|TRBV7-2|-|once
TGTGCCAGCAGCTTAAGCGGAAGTTACGAGCAGTACTTC
CASSLSGSYEQYF
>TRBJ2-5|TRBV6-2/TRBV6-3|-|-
TGTGCCAGCAGTTACTCGTATAGCGGCTTGGGAGAGACCCAGTACTTC
CASSYSYSGLGETQYF
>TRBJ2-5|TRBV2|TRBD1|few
TGTGCCAGCCTGGCAGACAGGGGGAAAGAGACCCAGTACTTC
CASLADRGKETQYF
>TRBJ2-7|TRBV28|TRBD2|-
TGTGCCAGCAGTTTGCGGGAGGTCGACTACGAGCAGTACTTC
CASSLREVDYEQYF
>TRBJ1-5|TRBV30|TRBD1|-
TGTGCCTGGAGCCCTAGGACAGGGGGCATCGAAAATCAGCCCCAGCATTTT
CAWSPRTGGIENQPQHF
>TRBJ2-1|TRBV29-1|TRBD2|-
TGCAGCGTTGGCGGGACTAGCGGGAGTAATGAGCAGTTCTTC
CSVGGTSGSNEQFF
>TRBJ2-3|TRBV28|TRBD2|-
TGTGCGGCGGGAGGGGACACAGATACGCAGTATTTT
CAAGGDTDTQYF
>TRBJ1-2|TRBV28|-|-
TGTGCCAGCAGTTTCAGAATAGGAGGCTATGGCTACACCTTC
CASSFRIGGYGYTF
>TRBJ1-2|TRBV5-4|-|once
TGTGCCAGCAGCGTAGACGGGGAATTGGGCTATGGCTACACCTTC
CASSVDGELGYGYTF
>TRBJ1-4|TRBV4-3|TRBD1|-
TGCGCCAGCAGCCAAGATATGGGACAGGGGGCGTCCACTAATGAAAAACTGTTTTTT
CASSQDMGQGASTNEKLFF
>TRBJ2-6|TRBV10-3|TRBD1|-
TGTGCCATCGGGGCAGGACAGGGGTTCTCTGGGGCCAACGTCCTGACTTTC
CAIGAGQGFSGANVLTF
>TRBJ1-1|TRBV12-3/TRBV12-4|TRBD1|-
TGTGCCAGCAGTTTAGGGACAGGGGGAGCTTTCTTT
CASSLGTGGAFF
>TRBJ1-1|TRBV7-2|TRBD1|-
TGTGCCAGCAGCGCGACTACAGGGGGCACTGAAGCTTTCTTT
CASSATTGGTEAFF
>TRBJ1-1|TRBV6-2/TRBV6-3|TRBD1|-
TGTGCCAGCAGTTTACAGGGGAATGAAGCTTTCTTT
CASSLQGNEAFF
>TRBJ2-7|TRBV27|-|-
TGTGCCAGCAGTTTAGGGGGCCTTCCCTACGAGCAGTACTTC
CASSLGGLPYEQYF
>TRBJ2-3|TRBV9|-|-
TGTGCCAGCAGCTCCGCTCTAAGTAGCACAGATACGCAGTATTTT
CASSSALSSTDTQYF
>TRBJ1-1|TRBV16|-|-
TGTGCCAGCAGCCAATCACAGCAGGGTGAAGCTTTCTTT
CASSQSQQGEAFF
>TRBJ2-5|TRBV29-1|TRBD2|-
TGCAGCGCCACCTTAGCGGGAGTTCGAGAGACCCAGTACTTC
CSATLAGVRETQYF
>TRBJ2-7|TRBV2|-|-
TGTGCCAGCAGTGGACTGCTTGACTACGAGCAGTACTTC
CASSGLLDYEQYF
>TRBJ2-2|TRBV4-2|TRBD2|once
TGTGCCAGCAGCCAAGGAGGCGGGAGGAACACCGGGGAGCTGTTTTTT
CASSQGGGRNTGELFF
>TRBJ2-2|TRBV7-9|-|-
TGTGCCAGCAGCTTACAGGGCCCCACCGGGGAGCTGTTTTTT
CASSLQGPTGELFF
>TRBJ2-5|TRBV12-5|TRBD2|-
TGTGCTAGTGGTTTGGTACCCGGACTAGCGGGAGGTTACAGAGAGACCCAGTACTTC
CASGLVPGLAGGYRETQYF
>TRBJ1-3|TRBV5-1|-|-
TGCGCCAGCTCTATTTCGGGGTACGGAAACACCATATATTTT
CASSISGYGNTIYF
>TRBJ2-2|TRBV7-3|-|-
TGTGCCAGCAGCTTAACACTGGGAGCGTCCGGGGAGCTGTTTTTT
CASSLTLGASGELFF
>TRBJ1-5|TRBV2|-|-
TGTGCCAGCAGGGCGGTCGGCAATCAGCCCCAGCATTTT
CASRAVGNQPQHF
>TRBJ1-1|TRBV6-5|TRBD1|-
TGTGCCAGCAGTTTCAGACAGGGGGCGGACACTGAAGCTTTCTTT
CASSFRQGADTEAFF
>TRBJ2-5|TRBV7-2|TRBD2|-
TGTGCCAGCAGCTTAACGGGGGGGGAGACCCAGTACTTC
CASSLTGGETQYF
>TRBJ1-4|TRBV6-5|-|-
TGTGCCAGCAGGGGGGCCGGTGAAAAACTGTTTTTT
CASRGAGEKLFF
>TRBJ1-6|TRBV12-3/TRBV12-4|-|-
TGTGCCAGCAGTCCGAGTGGTTCACCCCTCCACTTT
CASSPSGSPLHF
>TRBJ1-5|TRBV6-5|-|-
TGTGCCAGCAGTTCCAAACAGGGCTATCAGCCCCAGCATTTT
CASSSKQGYQPQHF
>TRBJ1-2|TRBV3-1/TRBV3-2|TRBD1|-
TGTGCCAGCAGCTTCGGACAGGGACTCTATGGCTACACCTTC
CASSFGQGLYGYTF
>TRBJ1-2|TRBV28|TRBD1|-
TGTGCCAGCAGTCGCCCGAGGGTGACAGGGGGCATACTCTATGGCTACACCTTC
CASSRPRVTGGILYGYTF
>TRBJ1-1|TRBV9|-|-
TGTGCCAGCAGCGTAGTCCGGGGAGGTGGAACTGAAGCTTTCTTT
CASSVVRGGGTEAFF